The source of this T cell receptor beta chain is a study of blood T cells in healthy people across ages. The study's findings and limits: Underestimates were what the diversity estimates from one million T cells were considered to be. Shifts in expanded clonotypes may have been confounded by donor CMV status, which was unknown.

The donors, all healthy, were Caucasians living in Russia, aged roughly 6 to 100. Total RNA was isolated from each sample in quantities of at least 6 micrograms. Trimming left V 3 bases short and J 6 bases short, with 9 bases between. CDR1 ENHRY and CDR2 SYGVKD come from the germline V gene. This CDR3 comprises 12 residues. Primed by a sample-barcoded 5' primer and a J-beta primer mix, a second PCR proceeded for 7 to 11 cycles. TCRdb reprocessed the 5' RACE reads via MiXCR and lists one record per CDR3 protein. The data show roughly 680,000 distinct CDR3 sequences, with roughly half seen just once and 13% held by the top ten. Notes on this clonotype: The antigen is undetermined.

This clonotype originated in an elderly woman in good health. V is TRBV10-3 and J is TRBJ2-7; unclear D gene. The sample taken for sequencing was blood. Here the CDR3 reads CAISDDSLEQYF. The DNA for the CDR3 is TGTGCCATCAGTGACGATAGCCTCGAGCAGTACTTC.